These 30 T cell receptor beta chains came from one sample sequenced in a study of T cells in Graves' hyperthyroidism and ophthalmopathy. Amplification of TCR beta CDR3 regions was performed using RNA transcripts as template. Primed by the HTBI set, a first-round RT-PCR was run on the TCR CDR3. Each CDR3 protein gets one entry after TCRdb re-called the multiplex PCR reads with MiXCR. Of around 300,000 distinct CDR3 sequences in the sample, about 20% were seen once. Sequencing was performed on blood. These TCRs come from a man aged 30 to 39 with Graves' ophthalmopathy.

V and J are TRBV10-3 and TRBJ2-3, with TRBD2 identical over 8 bases. The germline V gene has CDR1 ENHRY and CDR2 SYGVKD. This CDR3 has 15 amino acids. J gave up 1 base and V 10 bases, and 10 bases lay outside the gene matches. CDR3 in DNA: TGTGCCAGTCAGCGGGAGTCTCTTGGCACAGATACGCAGTATTTT. Residues: CASQRESLGTDTQYF.

This clonotype has ten or more counts. The V gene is TRBV5-1, the J gene TRBJ1-2; the match to TRBD1 covers 7 bases. The CDR3 is made up of 12 amino acids. Unmatched junction bases numbered 2, after V lost 3 bases and J lost 6 bases. Germline loops: CDR1 SGHRS, CDR2 YFSETQ. CDR3 in amino acids: CASSYDRDGYTF. CDR3 nucleotides: TGCGCCAGCAGCTATGACAGGGATGGCTACACCTTC.

This clonotype was detected ten times or more. The chain joins TRBV28 to TRBJ2-4, with D perhaps matching TRBD2 (5 bases). Germline V lookup: CDR1 MDHEN, CDR2 SYDVKM. The CDR3 spans 14 residues. With 3 bases removed from V and 7 bases from J, the gap between germline ends came to 13 bases. The CDR3 protein is CASSFSFSVNIQYF. CDR3 DNA sequence: TGTGCCAGCAGTTTCTCTTTTAGCGTCAACATTCAGTACTTC.

The genes are TRBV2 and TRBJ1-4; 8 bases align to TRBD1. V was pared by 4 bases and J by 8 bases, with 6 bases of the junction left unmatched. CDR3 length equals 14 residues. Germline CDR1 SNHLY, CDR2 FYNNEI. The CDR3 DNA sequence: TGTGCCAGCAGTGTGTCAGGGGGCTCGGAAAAACTGTTTTTT. It yields the protein CASSVSGGSEKLFF.

The chain joins TRBV12-3 or TRBV12-4 to TRBJ2-1; a possible D gene is TRBD2 (6 bases). Trimming removed 2 bases at V and 6 bases at J, with 17 bases between. The CDR3 is 16 residues long. CDR3 sequence: CASSLLPSVIGNEQFF. The CDR3 nucleotides are TGTGCCAGCAGTTTATTGCCTAGCGTAATAGGCAATGAGCAGTTCTTC.

The chain combines TRBV5-1 with TRBJ2-3; 10 nucleotides match TRBD2. This CDR3 has 17 residues. V lost 2 bases to trimming and J lost 6 bases; unmatched junction nucleotides: 12. Germline CDR1 is SGHRS and CDR2 is YFSETQ. This CDR3 is CASSLKSERGGSDTQYF. The CDR3, as DNA: TGCGCCAGCAGCTTAAAGAGTGAGCGGGGGGGCAGTGATACGCAGTATTTT.

This sequence joins TRBV6-9 and TRBJ1-1; 8 nucleotides line up with TRBD1. CDR1 is MNHGY, CDR2 SVAAGI, per germline. V gave up 3 bases and J gave up 7 bases; unmatched junction bases: 10. This CDR3 comprises 15 residues. The CDR3 spells CASSYNRDRQFEAFF. CDR3 DNA sequence: TGTGCCAGCAGTTACAACCGGGACAGGCAATTTGAAGCTTTCTTT.

This clonotype turned up a few times. At one end the junction does not follow the germline gene, possibly because of a read error. The chain joins TRBV7-9 to TRBJ2-1, with D possibly being TRBD2 (6 bases). The CDR3 consists of 16 residues. CDR1 is SEHNR and CDR2 is FQNEAQ in the germline V gene (reference sequence). DNA of the CDR3: TGTGCTAGCAGCTTAGCGGTGAGGGAGTGGGGCAATGAGCAGTTCTTC. The encoded protein is CASSLAVREWGNEQFF.

The V gene is TRBV24-1, the J gene TRBJ2-7, with a possible D match to TRBD1 (6 bases). From germline, CDR1 is KGHDR and CDR2 SFDVKD. CDR3 length equals 15 residues. V was cut by 2 bases and J by 3 bases, with 13 bases left in between. The CDR3 is CATSDSRGRGYEQYF. CDR3 DNA: TGTGCCACCAGTGATTCCAGGGGTCGGGGCTACGAGCAGTACTTC.

The chain couples TRBV24-1 to TRBJ2-3; no reliable D call. Germline CDR1 KGHDR, CDR2 SFDVKD. There are 12 residues in the CDR3. The V end lost 0 bases, the J end lost 6 bases, and 3 bases lay between the germline ends. The CDR3 nucleotides read TGTGCCACCAGTGATTTGAGGGATACGCAGTATTTT. Protein sequence: CATSDLRDTQYF.

This sequence joins TRBV19 and TRBJ2-1, with 11 bases that match TRBD2. This CDR3 spans 19 amino acids. CDR1 is LNHDA and CDR2 is SQIVND in the germline V gene (reference sequence). Trimming at V came to 6 bases and at J to 0 bases, leaving 13 bases not matched to a gene. CDR3 DNA: TGTGCCAGTAGCCCCCGGGTACTAGCGGGAGACAGCTCCTACAATGAGCAGTTCTTC. It specifies CASSPRVLAGDSSYNEQFF.

V and J are TRBV6-5 and TRBJ1-4; D is possibly TRBD1 (5 bases). The V and J ends lost 2 bases and 3 bases respectively, with 13 bases between them. Looked up from germline, CDR1 is MNHEY and CDR2 is SVGAGI. The CDR3 runs to 16 residues. CDR3 residues: CASSYLSGPANEKLFF. The CDR3, as DNA: TGTGCCAGCAGTTACCTGTCGGGACCCGCTAATGAAAAACTGTTTTTT.

The chain joins TRBV6-1 to TRBJ2-3; no clear D gene. The germline CDR1 and CDR2 sequences are MNHNS and SASEGT. The CDR3 runs 13 residues. V lost 1 base, J lost 1 base, and 3 bases lay in between. The CDR3 sequence: CASSEGGTDTQYF. CDR3 DNA: TGTGCCAGCAGTGAAGGGGGCACAGATACGCAGTATTTT.

The chain links TRBV20-1 to TRBJ2-7, with D perhaps matching TRBD1 (6 bases). Germline loops: CDR1 DFQATT, CDR2 SNEGSKA (reference sequence). V was shortened by 5 bases and J by 4 bases, with 18 bases between the two germline ends. CDR3 length: 14 residues. DNA of the CDR3: TGCAGTGCTCAGGGGAAGACGCATTCTTACGAGCAGTACTTC. Amino acids: CSAQGKTHSYEQYF.

This clonotype was picked up many times. V usage is TRBV11-3 and J usage is TRBJ2-5, with D unresolved. V shed 2 bases and J shed 0 bases, with 13 bases lying between them. The CDR3 spans 16 residues. CDR1 is SGHNT, CDR2 YENEEA, per germline. This chain's CDR3 is CASSLRSAIYQETQYF. The DNA of the CDR3 is TGTGCCAGCAGCTTAAGGTCAGCAATCTACCAAGAGACCCAGTACTTC.

The chain joins TRBV2 to TRBJ2-7; tentative D call: TRBD2 (5 bases). Per germline, CDR1 SNHLY and CDR2 FYNNEI. V gave up 8 bases and J gave up 4 bases, with 15 bases separating them. The CDR3 sequence is 13 residues long. This CDR3 reads CASLLRAGYEQYF. The CDR3 region has the DNA TGTGCCAGCCTCTTGAGGGCTGGGTACGAGCAGTACTTC. The full variable domain, completed using reference TRBV2 and TRBJ2-7, is EPEVTQTPSHQVTQMGQEVILRCVPISNHLYFYWYRQILGQKVEFLVSFYNNEISEKSEIFDDQFSVERPDGSNFTLKIRSTKLEDSAMYFCASLLRAGYEQYFGPGTRLTVT.

The chain carries TRBV20-1 and TRBJ2-3, with 10 bases lining up with TRBD2. Germline CDR1 is DFQATT and CDR2 is SNEGSKA (reference sequence). The CDR3 runs to 14 residues. Trimming at V came to 0 bases and at J to 6 bases, leaving 3 bases not matched to a gene. In DNA, the CDR3 is TGCAGTGCTAGAGAGGATAGCGGGAGGGATACGCAGTATTTT. Translated, it gives CSAREDSGRDTQYF.

This clonotype was picked up many times. The rearrangement joins TRBV3-1 to TRBJ2-3; the D gene is possibly TRBD2 (5 bases). The CDR3 contains 15 residues. Germline lookup yields CDR1 LGHDT and CDR2 YNNKEL (reference sequence). Trimming pared 4 bases from V and 0 bases from J, leaving 11 bases between. CDR3 in DNA: TGTGCCAGCAGCCCAGCTTGGACTAGCACAGATACGCAGTATTTT. Translation gives CASSPAWTSTDTQYF.

J is TRBJ2-1 and V is TRBV6-1; the match to TRBD2 covers 7 bases. CDR1 is MNHNS, CDR2 SASEGT, per germline. V gave up 8 bases and J gave up 8 bases; unmatched junction bases: 3. CDR3 length equals 11 residues. As DNA, the CDR3 is TGTGCCAGCCTACGGGGGGATGAGCAGTTCTTC. Translation gives CASLRGDEQFF.

J is TRBJ2-3 and V is TRBV20-1; D not certain. V shed 1 base and J shed 1 base, with 9 bases lying between them. The CDR3 is 14 amino acids. Germline V CDR1 and CDR2: DFQATT, SNEGSKA (reference sequence). This chain's CDR3 is CSARVGLGTDTQYF. The CDR3, as DNA: TGCAGTGCTAGAGTGGGTCTAGGCACAGATACGCAGTATTTT.

The table lists this clonotype with many counts. The genes are TRBV7-8 and TRBJ2-7, with 7 bases matching TRBD2. The length of the CDR3 is 13 residues. Germline V CDR1 and CDR2: SGHVS, FQNEAQ. After removal of 0 bases from V and 9 bases from J, the junction contained 5 bases not matched to a gene. The CDR3 coding sequence is TGTGCCAGCAGCTTAGCGGGGAGGGAAGGGCAGTACTTC. Translating it yields CASSLAGREGQYF.

CDR3 nucleotide sequence: TGTGCCAGCAGCATGGGACGAGCGCGCAATGAGCAGTTCTTC. It yields the protein CASSMGRARNEQFF. This chain connects TRBV5-5 to TRBJ2-1; D may correspond to TRBD1 or TRBD2 (5 bases each). CDR3 length: 14 amino acids. Per germline, CDR1 SGHKS and CDR2 YYEKEE (reference sequence). Trimming removed 4 bases at V and 6 bases at J, with 14 bases between.

This clonotype was picked up a small number of times. V is TRBV7-8 and J is TRBJ1-2; TRBD1 aligns across 7 bases. The trim removed 5 bases at V and 7 bases at J, leaving 10 bases unmatched. The CDR3 totals 14 residues. Germline CDR1 SGHVS, CDR2 FQNEAQ. The CDR3 sequence: CASSLGQGGAGYTF. In DNA form, the CDR3 reads TGTGCCAGCAGCCTCGGCCAGGGGGGTGCTGGCTACACCTTC.

This clonotype appeared once. The chain has TRBV2 and TRBJ2-2; unclear D gene. The CDR3 covers 14 residues. With 6 bases removed from V and 4 bases from J, the gap between germline ends came to 12 bases. Per germline, CDR1 SNHLY and CDR2 FYNNEI. DNA of the CDR3: TGTGCCAGCAGAAGGGTGTCTAGCACCGGGGAGCTGTTTTTT. This codes for CASRRVSSTGELFF.

This clonotype has a count of ten or more. The rearrangement uses TRBV9 and TRBJ2-7; D may match TRBD1 or TRBD2 (5 bases each). Trimming stripped 3 bases from V and 5 bases from J, with 6 bases between. Germline V gene sequence: CDR1 SGDLS, CDR2 YYNGEE. CDR3 length equals 11 residues. DNA for the CDR3: TGTGCCAGCAGCGGGGGGAACGAGCAGTACTTC. Its protein product is CASSGGNEQYF.

This clonotype was seen more than once but under ten times. V and J are TRBV5-1 and TRBJ2-4; D may be TRBD2 (6 bases). V shed 4 bases and J shed 2 bases, with 16 bases lying between them. Germline V CDR1 and CDR2: SGHRS, YFSETQ. This CDR3 is built from 16 residues. The CDR3 sequence is CASSGGTGVSKNIQYF. The CDR3 nucleotides read TGCGCCAGCAGCGGCGGGACTGGAGTGTCCAAAAACATTCAGTACTTC.

This clonotype was found a few times. This chain links TRBV27 with TRBJ2-3; no clear D. V was shortened by 6 bases and J by 6 bases, with 19 bases between the two germline ends. Germline values: CDR1 MNHEY, CDR2 SMNVEV (reference sequence). This CDR3 is 15 amino acids long. The DNA of the CDR3 is TGTGCCAGCAGCCGAGAGGTCCTCTCTCCGGATACGCAGTATTTT. Protein product: CASSREVLSPDTQYF.

This chain uses TRBV3-1 with TRBJ1-1; no definite D call. Germline CDR1 reads LGHDT; CDR2 reads YNNKEL (reference sequence). The V and J ends lost 0 bases and 6 bases respectively, with 14 bases between them. The CDR3 covers 15 residues. The CDR3 nucleotides read TGTGCCAGCAGCCAAGATAGATCGTCTCGGGCTGAAGCTTTCTTT. Protein: CASSQDRSSRAEAFF.

The V call is TRBV5-1, the J call TRBJ2-4, with 9 positions matching TRBD2. The CDR3 has 16 residues. CDR1 is SGHRS, CDR2 YFSETQ, per germline. With V trimmed by 3 bases and J by 1 base, 5 bases remained unmatched. The CDR3 is CASSYGTSRAKNIQYF. In DNA form, the CDR3 reads TGCGCCAGCAGCTACGGGACTAGCCGCGCCAAAAACATTCAGTACTTC.

This clonotype was observed a few times. The chain has TRBV7-9 and TRBJ2-7; TRBD1 aligns across 10 bases. CDR1 and CDR2 (germline): SEHNR, FQNEAQ (reference sequence). There are 19 residues in the CDR3. V was clipped by 2 bases and J by 0 bases; unmatched bases: 13. This CDR3 reads CASSLFSGTGDPRSYEQYF. In DNA, the CDR3 is TGTGCCAGCAGCTTATTCTCCGGGACAGGGGACCCTCGCTCCTACGAGCAGTACTTC.